This TCR beta chain stems from a study of PD-1 blockade in classical Hodgkin lymphoma. Overall study: Patients were given intravenous nivolumab, 3 mg/kg, every 2 weeks.

V lost 4 bases and J lost 1, with 8 bases in between. CDR1 and CDR2 (germline): SGHRS, YFSETQ. The CDR3 sequence is 13 residues long. All the patients suffered relapse after autologous stem cell transplantation, and brentuximab vedotin exposure differed. The study's findings and limits: Repertoire differences have undefined causes, possibly disease activity or prior therapy.

Only in-frame clones appear in the TCRdb table, and some are missing; sequencing was by immunoSEQ multiplex PCR. The sample includes 45,000 to 50,000 clones, around 82% of them seen just once. In this sample, this clone turned up a few times. No antigen is known for it. The sequencing used peripheral blood mononuclear cells (PBMCs), collected before the second cycle of nivolumab. The receptor was derived from a human donor with classical Hodgkin lymphoma. The chain combines TRBV5-1 with TRBJ1-1; D perhaps matches TRBD1 (6 bases). CDR3: CASSATGNTEAFF. Written as DNA, the CDR3 is TGCGCCAGCAGCGCGACAGGGAACACTGAAGCTTTCTTT.